The 9 T cell receptor beta chains listed next were all sequenced from one sample in a study of low-dose radiotherapy and immunotherapy resistance in tumors. Time point reported: before trial treatment. Primers used for first-strand cDNA, a TRAV- and TRBV-specific set, covered both alpha and beta chains. Over roughly 20 PCR cycles, TCRs were amplified from a constant-region primer and V-primer adapter. One entry per CDR3 protein results from TCRdb running MiXCR on the reads. In the table there are 60,000 to 90,000 distinct CDR3 sequences, around 29% of which are singletons. Sequences were derived from PBMCs, sampled before treatment. These receptors all come from a female donor with ovarian cancer.

Ten or more counts support this clonotype. V gene TRBV10-2 combines with J gene TRBJ2-4, with TRBD1 identical over 7 bases. The V and J ends lost 11 bases and 5 bases, in that order; junction bases with no gene match: 6. This CDR3 is 12 amino acids long. The germline CDR1 and CDR2 sequences are WSHSY and SAAADI. CDR3 loop: CAFRDSQNIQYF. The CDR3 DNA is TGCGCCTTCCGGGACAGCCAAAACATTCAGTACTTC.

At least ten counts were recorded for this clonotype. The chain links TRBV24-1 to TRBJ2-1, with D perhaps matching TRBD1 (5 bases). The V gene lost 2 bases and the J gene lost 11 bases, with 12 bases spanning the gap. Germline assignment: CDR1 KGHDR and CDR2 SFDVKD. The CDR3 is made up of 13 amino acids. The CDR3 bases are TGTGCCACCAGTGATTCGGCAAGGACAAAGCAGTTCTTC. Its translation: CATSDSARTKQFF.

This clonotype was observed many times. V is TRBV29-1 and J is TRBJ2-5, with 10 bases lining up with TRBD1. The CDR3 loop spans 12 amino acids. J gave up 5 bases and V 4 bases, and 1 base lay outside the gene matches. Germline CDR1 reads SQVTM; CDR2 reads ANQGSEA. The CDR3 loop reads CSVGTGGETQYF. The DNA of the CDR3 is TGCAGCGTTGGGACAGGGGGGGAGACCCAGTACTTC.

In its sample, this clonotype is medium-sized. The chain recombines TRBV4-2 with TRBJ2-1, with 10 bases identical to TRBD2. The CDR3 length is 18 residues. The V gene's germline CDR1 is LGHNA and CDR2 YNFKEQ. The junction had 14 bases not matched to a gene; V was cut back by 1 base and J by 8 bases. The CDR3 DNA reads TGTGCCAGCAGCCAAGGGGTAAAAGCGGGAGGGCCGAAGGATGAGCAGTTCTTC. This gives the protein CASSQGVKAGGPKDEQFF.

This rearrangement joins TRBV12-5 to TRBJ2-1; D could derive from TRBD1 or TRBD2 (5 bases each). The CDR3 runs to 14 residues. Trimming shortened V by 6 bases and J by 2 bases, and 11 bases separated the two germline ends. Germline CDR1 reads LGHNT; CDR2 reads FRNRAP. As DNA, the CDR3 is TGTGCTAGTGGCCCGGGACGGACCTACAATGAGCAGTTCTTC. Translating it yields CASGPGRTYNEQFF. Looking up the rest from reference TRBV12-5 and TRBJ2-1 gives the full variable domain: DARVTQTPRHKVTEMGQEVTMRCQPILGHNTVFWYRQTMMQGLELLAYFRNRAPLDDSGMPKDRFSAEMPDATLATLKIQPSEPRDSAVYFCASGPGRTYNEQFFGPGTRLTVL.

This clonotype came up many times. The chain has TRBV19 and TRBJ2-7; D ambiguous. Per the germline V gene, CDR1 is LNHDA and CDR2 is SQIVND (reference sequence). Trimming pared 4 bases from V and 1 base from J, leaving 8 bases between. CDR3 length: 13 residues. The CDR3 loop reads CASSRLYSYEQYF. The CDR3 region has the DNA TGTGCCAGTAGTAGGCTCTATTCCTACGAGCAGTACTTC.

This clonotype turned up a few times. The chain has TRBV9 and TRBJ2-2, with D possibly being TRBD1 (5 bases). Germline CDR1 is SGDLS and CDR2 is YYNGEE. The V end was cut by 0 bases, the J end by 3 bases, with 12 bases between. This CDR3 region has 16 residues. CDR3 bases: TGTGCCAGCAGCGTAGTGCCCAGGGCTGACACCGGGGAGCTGTTTTTT. Its translation: CASSVVPRADTGELFF.

On this clonotype: This sequence may be a read error, since a much larger clone differs from it by one base. The chain has TRBV11-1 and TRBJ1-6; no clear D gene. The germline V and J ends were trimmed by 5 bases and 4 bases, with 12 bases remaining between them. Looked up from germline, CDR1 is SGHAT and CDR2 is FQDESV (reference sequence). The CDR3 sequence is 15 residues long. Here the CDR3 DNA reads TGTGCCAGCAGCCCCGTCGACATATATAATTCACCCCTCCACTTT. It translates to CASSPVDIYNSPLHF.

As to this clonotype: With a far larger clone one base away, a read error is the likely cause. This sequence joins TRBV23-1 and TRBJ2-7; TRBD1 matches 10 bases. TRBV23-1 is an open reading frame, and its role is uncertain. This CDR3 is 16 amino acids long. Here the CDR3 reads CASNLSFGTGVGEQYF. In nucleotides, the CDR3 is TGTGCCAGCAACCTGAGCTTCGGGACAGGGGTCGGCGAGCAGTACTTC.